The 24 T cell receptor beta chains below come from one sample, sequenced in a study of blood T cell repertoires in COVID-19. The repertoire was sequenced with immunoSEQ multiplex PCR; TCRdb's copy has only in-frame clones and lacks some. The sample holds 250,000 to 350,000 clones, about 85% seen once. Source material: peripheral blood. The receptors here all came from a woman aged 45-60 years who had recovered from COVID-19.

This chain uses TRBV6-5 with TRBJ1-2; tentative D call: TRBD1 (5 bases). The germline V and J ends were trimmed by 6 bases and 4 bases, with 12 bases remaining between them. The CDR3 spans 13 residues. Per germline, CDR1 MNHEY and CDR2 SVGAGI. CDR3 DNA sequence: TGTGCCAGCAGCTCGCGGGGCAGCTATGGCTACACCTTC. This gives the protein CASSSRGSYGYTF.

CDR3 loop: CATSTPRIHYGYTF. CDR3 in DNA: TGTGCCACCAGCACCCCGAGGATCCACTATGGCTACACCTTC. This sequence joins TRBV15 and TRBJ1-2; D unclear. Germline V lookup: CDR1 LNHNV, CDR2 YYDKDF (reference sequence). The CDR3 consists of 14 residues. V shed 4 bases and J shed 3 bases, with 12 bases lying between them.

This clone was seen just once. V and J are TRBV7-2 and TRBJ1-2, with D unresolved. Germline V lookup: CDR1 SGHTA, CDR2 FQGNSA. The CDR3 length is 16 residues. Trimming pared 1 base from V and 8 bases from J, leaving 20 bases between. In nucleotides, the CDR3 is TGTGCCAGCAGCTTAGAGAGAGGACTTTACCTCTTGGGCTACACCTTC. This codes for CASSLERGLYLLGYTF.

The rearrangement links TRBV10-3 to TRBJ1-2; 12 bases are shared with TRBD1. Germline values: CDR1 ENHRY, CDR2 SYGVKD. The CDR3 spans 16 residues. V was pared by 3 bases and J by 5 bases, with 7 bases of the junction left unmatched. The CDR3 loop reads CAISDGTGGLSYGYTF. The CDR3 coding sequence is TGTGCCATCAGTGATGGGACAGGGGGCCTCTCTTATGGCTACACCTTC.

This chain joins TRBV20-1 and TRBJ1-1; no clear D gene. V dropped 3 bases and J dropped 1 base, with 9 bases sitting between them. Per germline, CDR1 DFQATT and CDR2 SNEGSKA (reference sequence). CDR3 length equals 13 residues. The CDR3 loop reads CSASGPSNTEAFF. The CDR3 bases are TGCAGTGCTAGTGGTCCGTCGAACACTGAAGCTTTCTTT.

V is TRBV6-5 and J is TRBJ2-7; D might be TRBD2 (5 bases). V was trimmed by 7 bases and J by 2 bases, leaving 12 bases between them. This CDR3 spans 13 amino acids. CDR1 is MNHEY and CDR2 is SVGAGI in the germline V gene. The CDR3 nucleotides read TGTGCCAGCAACCTTGAGGGTGCCTACGAGCAGTACTTC. Protein: CASNLEGAYEQYF.

The chain recombines TRBV5-1 with TRBJ2-7; a possible D gene is TRBD2 (5 bases). The germline V gene has CDR1 SGHRS and CDR2 YFSETQ. The CDR3 covers 14 residues. V lost 7 bases, J lost 4 bases, and 18 bases lay in between. As DNA, the CDR3 is TGCGCCAGCTCCCTTGCGGGCTCTCAGTACGAGCAGTACTTC. This sequence encodes CASSLAGSQYEQYF.

As regards this clone: Its ends do not fully match the called genes, so a read error is possible. V gene TRBV11-3 combines with J gene TRBJ2-5, with 9 bases that match TRBD2. The CDR3 contains 15 residues. CDR1 SGHNT and CDR2 YENEEA come from the germline V gene. This CDR3 is CARSAGGPTGETQYF. The CDR3 nucleotides are TGTGCCCGCAGCGCGGGGGGGCCTACGGGGGAGACCCAGTACTTC.

The CDR3 region has the DNA TGTGCCACCAGCAGAGATCGGGGTGGCTACACCTTC. It translates to CATSRDRGGYTF. The chain joins TRBV15 to TRBJ1-2; no clear D gene. CDR1 LNHNV and CDR2 YYDKDF come from the germline V gene (reference sequence). This CDR3 contains 12 residues. V lost 0 bases, J lost 7 bases, and 6 bases lay in between.

The J gene is TRBJ2-3, the V gene TRBV29-1; D unclear. Germline CDR1 is SQVTM and CDR2 is ANQGSEA. The CDR3 has 10 amino acids. Trimming left V 8 bases short and J 2 bases short, with 5 bases between. DNA for the CDR3: TGCAGCACAGACACAGATACGCAGTATTTT. It translates to CSTDTDTQYF.

This clone occurred once. This chain joins TRBV7-2 and TRBJ1-1; D remains unclear. Germline values: CDR1 SGHTA, CDR2 FQGNSA. The germline V and J ends were trimmed by 6 bases and 4 bases, with 9 bases remaining between them. This CDR3 comprises 12 residues. The CDR3 DNA sequence: TGTGCCAGCAGAAGGGAGTTCACTGAAGCTTTCTTT. Translating it yields CASRREFTEAFF. The full variable domain, with the rest looked up from reference TRBV7-2 and TRBJ1-1, is GAGVSQSPSNKVTEKGKDVELRCDPISGHTALYWYRQSLGQGLEFLIYFQGNSAPDKSGLPSDRFSAERTGGSVSTLTIQRTQQEDSAVYLCASRREFTEAFFGQGTRLTVV.

This chain joins TRBV15 and TRBJ1-2; D remains ambiguous. V gave up 0 bases and J gave up 4 bases, with 12 bases separating them. The CDR3 sequence is 15 residues long. Germline V gene data show CDR1 as LNHNV and CDR2 as YYDKDF (reference sequence). For the CDR3, the DNA is TGTGCCACCAGCAGAGATCGAGGCAGCGCCTATGGCTACACCTTC. Translation gives CATSRDRGSAYGYTF. Variable domain in full (rest from reference TRBV15 and TRBJ1-2): DAMVIQNPRYQVTQFGKPVTLSCSQTLNHNVMYWYQQKSSQAPKLLFHYYDKDFNNEADTPDNFQSRRPNTSFCFLDIRSPGLGDTAMYLCATSRDRGSAYGYTFGSGTRLTVV.

The V call is TRBV27, the J call TRBJ1-5, with 8 bases lining up with TRBD1. The CDR3 consists of 13 residues. V shed 6 bases, J shed 2 bases, and the junction held 0 bases outside the gene matches. Looked up from germline, CDR1 is MNHEY and CDR2 is SMNVEV (reference sequence). CDR3 residues: CASRTGGNQPQHF. The CDR3 nucleotides are TGTGCCAGCAGGACAGGGGGCAATCAGCCCCAGCATTTT.

V usage is TRBV6-6 and J usage is TRBJ1-5; 7 nucleotides agree with TRBD1. CDR3 length: 14 amino acids. Germline assignment: CDR1 MNHNY and CDR2 SVGAGI (reference sequence). V lost 6 bases, J lost 7 bases, and 9 bases stayed unmatched. The CDR3 is CASRGGATWQPQHF. In nucleotides, the CDR3 is TGTGCCAGCAGAGGGGGCGCGACTTGGCAGCCCCAGCATTTT.

The V call is TRBV19, the J call TRBJ1-3, with D unresolved. The CDR3 is made up of 13 amino acids. Germline assignment: CDR1 LNHDA and CDR2 SQIVND (reference sequence). V shed 3 bases and J shed 8 bases, with 11 bases lying between them. CDR3 nucleotide sequence: TGTGCCAGTAGTATTGACATGGAAGACACCATATATTTT. The encoded protein is CASSIDMEDTIYF.

A few counts support this clone. V is TRBV2 and J is TRBJ2-1; 9 nucleotides align to TRBD2. Germline CDR1 is SNHLY and CDR2 is FYNNEI. The V segment lost 1 base and the J segment 5 bases; nucleotides outside the gene matches: 9. CDR3 length: 17 amino acids. The DNA for the CDR3 is TGTGCCAGCAGTGAAGATTGGCGGGAGGGCCCCAACAATGAGCAGTTCTTC. Translating it yields CASSEDWREGPNNEQFF.

Concerning this clone: Distinct nucleotide sequences in the sample also encode this CDR3. The chain carries TRBV19 and TRBJ2-7; possible D gene TRBD2, 6 bases. CDR3 length: 14 amino acids. Per germline, CDR1 LNHDA and CDR2 SQIVND (reference sequence). V lost 4 bases, J lost 1 base, and 11 bases lay in between. CDR3 amino acids: CASSTAGGSYEQYF. CDR3 DNA sequence: TGTGCCAGTAGTACGGCAGGAGGGTCCTACGAGCAGTACTTC.

CDR3 DNA: TGTGCCAGTACTCAAGCCAGGGGGCGAAACACTGAAGCTTTCTTT. This codes for CASTQARGRNTEAFF. The chain carries TRBV19 and TRBJ1-1; 8 nucleotides line up with TRBD1. CDR3 length: 15 amino acids. The germline gives CDR1 LNHDA, CDR2 SQIVND (reference sequence). V shed 7 bases, J shed 2 bases, and the junction held 9 bases outside the gene matches.

In its sample, this clone was seen a few times. This chain connects TRBV15 to TRBJ2-7; maybe TRBD1 (5 bases). Germline V CDR1 and CDR2: LNHNV, YYDKDF (reference sequence). Deletions cut 4 bases from V and 5 bases from J, with 12 bases between. The CDR3 totals 13 residues. The CDR3 DNA follows: TGTGCCACCAGCATGAACAGGATAAACGAGCAGTACTTC. Translated: CATSMNRINEQYF.

V is TRBV6-6 and J is TRBJ1-5, with TRBD1 as a possible D gene (5 bases). Between the trimmed V and J ends, which lost 2 bases and 5 bases, there was a span of 13 bases. Germline V gene data show CDR1 as MNHNY and CDR2 as SVGAGI (reference sequence). The CDR3 sequence is 15 residues long. Here the CDR3 reads CASSYPGLSDQPQHF. The CDR3 coding sequence is TGTGCCAGCAGTTACCCAGGGCTTTCGGATCAGCCCCAGCATTTT.

This chain joins TRBV12-3 or TRBV12-4 and TRBJ2-6; 7 bases are shared with TRBD1. There are 13 residues in the CDR3. The junction had 9 bases not matched to a gene; V was cut back by 6 bases and J by 13 bases. CDR3 amino acids: CASSPGTVNVLTF. The DNA for the CDR3 is TGTGCCAGCAGCCCCGGGACAGTTAATGTCCTGACTTTC.

The rearrangement joins TRBV19 to TRBJ1-2, with a tentative D call TRBD1 (6 bases). This CDR3 is 14 amino acids long. Germline V gene sequence: CDR1 LNHDA, CDR2 SQIVND (reference sequence). Trimming took 5 bases from V and 8 from J, leaving 18 bases between them. The CDR3 sequence is CASSRAGDIWGYTF. In DNA, the CDR3 is TGTGCCAGTAGTCGGGCAGGGGACATATGGGGCTACACCTTC.

The V call is TRBV5-6, the J call TRBJ1-1; 9 bases fit TRBD1. Germline V gene data show CDR1 as SGHDT and CDR2 as YYEEEE. Losses at the gene ends were 5 bases for V and 0 bases for J; bases not matched to a gene: 11. The CDR3 has 17 residues. Here the CDR3 reads CASSSTGGYRLNTEAFF. CDR3 in DNA: TGTGCCAGCAGTTCTACAGGGGGCTACCGATTGAACACTGAAGCTTTCTTT.

The J gene is TRBJ2-7, the V gene TRBV4-3, with D unresolved. The CDR3 length is 16 residues. The germline V gene encodes CDR1 LGHNA and CDR2 YSLEER. The germline V and J ends were trimmed by 0 bases and 3 bases, with 15 bases remaining between them. The CDR3 nucleotides read TGCGCCAGCAGCCAAGATCTTCAACGAGGTTACTACGAGCAGTACTTC. The encoded protein is CASSQDLQRGYYEQYF.